The rows below give T cell receptor beta chains drawn from one sample of a study of T cells after yellow fever vaccination. TCRdb re-analysed the 5' RACE reads in MiXCR, keeping a single row per CDR3 protein. The sample yields a few hundred thousand distinct CDR3 sequences, approximately 16% seen once. Source: PBMCs, taken more than 4 days after the first yellow fever vaccination. All receptors derive from a man aged 18-30 years who received the YFV17D yellow fever vaccine. The CDR3 runs from the conserved cysteine through the conserved F or W. A D gene is named only where the DNA matches it firmly. Some rows mark clone size as missing; the rest say once, few, many or name a class of expanded clone.

d_call,v_call,j_call,clone_size,cdr3_aa,cdr3_nt
TRBD1,TRBV6-9,TRBJ1-6,few,CASSYNRGYNSPLHF,TGTGCCAGCAGTTATAACAGGGGTTATAATTCACCCCTCCACTTT
TRBD1,TRBV7-3,TRBJ2-5,few,CASSLRTGTQETQYF,TGTGCCAGCAGCCTCCGGACAGGAACCCAAGAGACCCAGTACTTC
NA,TRBV12-3/TRBV12-4,TRBJ2-5,few,CASSLSGGITKTQYF,TGTGCCAGCAGTTTATCGGGGGGCATAACGAAGACCCAGTACTTC
TRBD2,TRBV12-3/TRBV12-4,TRBJ2-3,few,CASIPNHLAGSGRGTDTQYF,TGTGCCAGCATCCCGAACCACCTAGCGGGCTCTGGCCGGGGCACAGATACGCAGTATTTT
NA,TRBV2,TRBJ2-1,NA,CASTWNGYNEQFF,TGTGCCAGCACTTGGAACGGGTACAATGAGCAGTTCTTC
TRBD1,TRBV5-1,TRBJ2-4,NA,CASSLGDRISGDIQYF,TGCGCCAGCAGCTTGGGGGACAGGATATCGGGGGACATTCAGTACTTC
NA,TRBV5-1,TRBJ2-3,few,CASSLAAGLTDTQYF,TGCGCCAGCAGCTTGGCGGCAGGACTCACAGATACGCAGTATTTT
NA,TRBV6-1,TRBJ2-5,few,CASSATLGGWQETQYF,TGTGCCAGCAGTGCGACACTAGGAGGGTGGCAAGAGACCCAGTACTTC
TRBD2,TRBV6-6,TRBJ2-7,NA,CASTSGGFDEQYF,TGTGCCAGCACTAGCGGGGGGTTCGACGAGCAGTACTTC
TRBD2,TRBV7-9,TRBJ2-1,NA,CASSLRRGEGNEQFF,TGTGCCAGCAGCTTAAGGCGGGGGGAGGGGAATGAGCAGTTCTTC
NA,TRBV25-1,TRBJ1-1,NA,CASSERRNTEAFF,TGTGCCAGCAGTGAAAGGAGGAACACTGAAGCTTTCTTT
TRBD2,TRBV30,TRBJ2-2,NA,CAWTLGGAGELFF,TGTGCCTGGACTCTGGGGGGGGCCGGGGAGCTGTTTTTT
TRBD2,TRBV12-3/TRBV12-4,TRBJ2-1,NA,CASSFGAGDYNEQFF,TGTGCCAGCAGTTTCGGAGCGGGGGACTACAATGAGCAGTTCTTC
NA,TRBV6-1,TRBJ1-5,NA,CASSGLRTRGNQPQHF,TGTGCCAGCAGTGGACTAAGGACTCGGGGCAATCAGCCCCAGCATTTT
NA,TRBV14,TRBJ2-2,NA,CASSQSDTGELFF,TGTGCCAGCAGCCAGTCGGACACCGGGGAGCTGTTTTTT